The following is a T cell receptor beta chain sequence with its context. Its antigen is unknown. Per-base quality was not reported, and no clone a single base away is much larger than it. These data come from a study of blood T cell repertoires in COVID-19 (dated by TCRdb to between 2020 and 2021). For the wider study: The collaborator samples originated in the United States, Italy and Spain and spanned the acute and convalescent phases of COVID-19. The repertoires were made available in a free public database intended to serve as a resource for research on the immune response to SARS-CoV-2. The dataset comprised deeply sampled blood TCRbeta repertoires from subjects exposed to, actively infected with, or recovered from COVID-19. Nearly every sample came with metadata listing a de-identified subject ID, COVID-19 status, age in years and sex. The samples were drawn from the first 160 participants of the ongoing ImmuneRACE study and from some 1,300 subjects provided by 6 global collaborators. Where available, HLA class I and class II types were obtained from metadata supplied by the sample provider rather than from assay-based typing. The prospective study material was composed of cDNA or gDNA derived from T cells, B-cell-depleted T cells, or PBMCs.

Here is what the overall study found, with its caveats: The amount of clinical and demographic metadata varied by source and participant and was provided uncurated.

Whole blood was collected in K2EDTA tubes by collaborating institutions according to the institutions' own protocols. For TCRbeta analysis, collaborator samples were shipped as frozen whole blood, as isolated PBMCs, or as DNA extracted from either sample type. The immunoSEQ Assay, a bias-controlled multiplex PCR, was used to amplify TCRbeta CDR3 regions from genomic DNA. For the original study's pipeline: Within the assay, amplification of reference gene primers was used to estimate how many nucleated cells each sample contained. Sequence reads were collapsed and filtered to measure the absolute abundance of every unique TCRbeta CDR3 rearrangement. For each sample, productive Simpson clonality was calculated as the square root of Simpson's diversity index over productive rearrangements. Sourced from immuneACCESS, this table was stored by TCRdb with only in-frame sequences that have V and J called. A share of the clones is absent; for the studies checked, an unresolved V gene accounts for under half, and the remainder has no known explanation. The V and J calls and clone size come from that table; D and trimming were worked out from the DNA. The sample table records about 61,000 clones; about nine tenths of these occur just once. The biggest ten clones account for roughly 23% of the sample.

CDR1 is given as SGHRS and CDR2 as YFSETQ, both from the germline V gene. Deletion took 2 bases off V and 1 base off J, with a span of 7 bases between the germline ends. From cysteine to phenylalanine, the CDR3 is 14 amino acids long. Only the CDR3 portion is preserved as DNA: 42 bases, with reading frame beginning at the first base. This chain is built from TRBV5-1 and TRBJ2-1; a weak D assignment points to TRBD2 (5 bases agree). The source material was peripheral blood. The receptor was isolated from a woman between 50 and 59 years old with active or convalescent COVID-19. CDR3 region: CASSLLDSYNEQFF. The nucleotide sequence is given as TGCGCCAGCAGCTTACTAGATTCCTACAATGAGCAGTTCTTC.